Described below is a single T cell receptor beta chain sequence and its context. Its antigen remains unidentified. No base quality values were provided; no much bigger clone lies one nucleotide off. Including the terminal cysteine and phenylalanine, the CDR3 comprises 14 residues. Just the 42-base CDR3 DNA is kept, in frame starting at base 1. According to the germline V gene (reference sequence), CDR1 reads DFQATT and CDR2 reads SNEGSKA. Trimming costs V 3 bases and J 5 bases, and their ends lie 13 bases apart. Sequencing was carried out with an Illumina HiSeq 1500. TCRdb passed the public sequencing reads through fastp at Q25 and MiXCR, retaining productive beta sequences. Under each unique CDR3 protein, matching rows form one entry showing the most common genes and DNA. The sample table holds 250,000 to 300,000 distinct CDR3 sequences, of which roughly 26% were seen once. The ten largest clones add up to around 14% of the sample.

These data are taken from a study of T cell repertoires in cytomegalovirus infection (dated by TCRdb to about 2019). Study-level background: The HLA type of each donor mattered for the analysis, because public TCR beta signatures pointed to carriage of CMV infection along with the matching HLA type.

The paper's findings and limits, for the study overall: In both this cohort and an independent roughly 350-donor cohort, the cumulative frequency of public TCR beta family members distinguished carriers of CMV infection plus the relevant HLA type. The ex vivo response was dominated by HLA-C-restricted CMV-specific TCR beta clonotypes, which also provided the single most frequent clonotype in two of eight donors.

Input material: PBMCs. The chain uses TRBV20-1 and TRBJ1-4; perhaps TRBD1 is the D gene, with 5 bases matching. This sequence originates from a human donor in good health (CMV status not recorded). Some clones in this sample may be carry-over from other donors' samples. The CDR3 has the sequence CSARRDSGNEKLFF. The DNA sequence follows: TGCAGTGCTAGGAGAGACTCAGGGAATGAAAAACTGTTTTTT.